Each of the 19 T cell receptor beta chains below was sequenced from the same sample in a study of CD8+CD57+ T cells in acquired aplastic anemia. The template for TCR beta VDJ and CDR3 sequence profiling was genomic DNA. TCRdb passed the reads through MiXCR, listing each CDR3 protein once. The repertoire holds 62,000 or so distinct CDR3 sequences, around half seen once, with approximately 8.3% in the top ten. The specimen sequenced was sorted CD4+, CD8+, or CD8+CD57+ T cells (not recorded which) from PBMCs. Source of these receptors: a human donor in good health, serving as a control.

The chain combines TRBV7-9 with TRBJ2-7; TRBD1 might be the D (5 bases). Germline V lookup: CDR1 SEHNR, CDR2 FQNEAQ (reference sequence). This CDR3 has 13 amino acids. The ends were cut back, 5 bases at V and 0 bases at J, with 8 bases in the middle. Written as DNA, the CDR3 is TGTGCCAGCAGCCGACAGAGCTCCTACGAGCAGTACTTC. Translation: CASSRQSSYEQYF.

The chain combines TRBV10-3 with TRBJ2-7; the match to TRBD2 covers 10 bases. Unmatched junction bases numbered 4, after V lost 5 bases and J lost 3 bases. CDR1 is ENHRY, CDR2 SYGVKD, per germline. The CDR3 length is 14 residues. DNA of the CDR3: TGTGCCATCAGTCCGGGACTAGCGAGCTACGAGCAGTACTTC. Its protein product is CAISPGLASYEQYF.

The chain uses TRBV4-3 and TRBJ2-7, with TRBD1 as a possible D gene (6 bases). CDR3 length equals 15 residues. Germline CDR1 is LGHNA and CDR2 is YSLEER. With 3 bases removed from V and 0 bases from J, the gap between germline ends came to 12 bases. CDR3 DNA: TGCGCCAGCAGCCAGGTGGGGGACACCTCCTACGAGCAGTACTTC. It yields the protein CASSQVGDTSYEQYF.

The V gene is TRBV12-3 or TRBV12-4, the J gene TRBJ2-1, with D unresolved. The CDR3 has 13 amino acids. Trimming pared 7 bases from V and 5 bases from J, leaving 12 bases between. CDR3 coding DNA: TGTGCCAGCACCCGCGGAGTGAACAATGAGCAGTTCTTC. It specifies CASTRGVNNEQFF.

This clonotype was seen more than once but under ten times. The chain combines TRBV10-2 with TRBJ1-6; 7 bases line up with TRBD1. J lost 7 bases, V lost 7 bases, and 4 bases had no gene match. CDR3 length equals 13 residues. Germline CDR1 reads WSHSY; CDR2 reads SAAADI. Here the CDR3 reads CASTGQPNSPLHF. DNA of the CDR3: TGCGCCAGCACGGGACAGCCAAATTCACCCCTCCACTTT.

The CDR3 reads CATSDYRQAYGYTF. For the CDR3, the DNA is TGTGCCACCAGTGATTACAGACAGGCGTATGGCTACACCTTC. The chain combines TRBV24-1 with TRBJ1-2; TRBD1 might be the D (6 bases). Deletions cut 2 bases from V and 5 bases from J, with 11 bases between. There are 14 residues in the CDR3. The germline V gene has CDR1 KGHDR and CDR2 SFDVKD.

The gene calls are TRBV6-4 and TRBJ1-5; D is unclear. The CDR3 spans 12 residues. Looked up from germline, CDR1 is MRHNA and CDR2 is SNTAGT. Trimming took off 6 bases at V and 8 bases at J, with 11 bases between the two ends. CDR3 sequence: CASSVGTEPQHF. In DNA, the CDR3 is TGTGCCAGCAGCGTCGGCACCGAGCCCCAGCATTTT.

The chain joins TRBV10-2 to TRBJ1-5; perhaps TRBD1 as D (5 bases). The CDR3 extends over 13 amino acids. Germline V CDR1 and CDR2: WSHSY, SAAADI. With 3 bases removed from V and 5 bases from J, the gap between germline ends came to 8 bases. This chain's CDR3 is CASSDYRYQPQHF. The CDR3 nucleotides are TGCGCCAGCAGTGATTACAGGTATCAGCCCCAGCATTTT.

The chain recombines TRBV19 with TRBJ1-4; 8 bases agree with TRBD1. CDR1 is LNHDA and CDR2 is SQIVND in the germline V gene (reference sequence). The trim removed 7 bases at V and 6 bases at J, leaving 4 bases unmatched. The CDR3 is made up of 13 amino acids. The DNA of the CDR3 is TGTGCCAGTACAGGACAGGGCTATGAAAAACTGTTTTTT. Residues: CASTGQGYEKLFF.

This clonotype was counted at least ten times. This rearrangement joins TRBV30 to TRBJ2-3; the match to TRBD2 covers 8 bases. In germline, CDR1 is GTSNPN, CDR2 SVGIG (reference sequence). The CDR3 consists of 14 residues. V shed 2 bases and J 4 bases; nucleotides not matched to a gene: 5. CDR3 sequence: CAWSTSGAPDTQYF. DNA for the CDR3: TGTGCCTGGAGTACTAGCGGAGCACCAGATACGCAGTATTTT.

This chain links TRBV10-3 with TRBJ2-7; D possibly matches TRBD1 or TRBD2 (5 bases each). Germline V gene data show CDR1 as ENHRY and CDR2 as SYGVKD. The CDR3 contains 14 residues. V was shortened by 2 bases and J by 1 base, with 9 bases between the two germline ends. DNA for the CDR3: TGTGCCATCAGTGAGGGGGGATCGTCCTACGAGCAGTACTTC. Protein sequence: CAISEGGSSYEQYF.

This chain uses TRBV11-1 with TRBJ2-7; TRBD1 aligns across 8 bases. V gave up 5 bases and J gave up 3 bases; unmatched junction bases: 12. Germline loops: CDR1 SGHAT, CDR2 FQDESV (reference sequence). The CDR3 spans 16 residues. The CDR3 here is CASSPAPGTGVYEQYF. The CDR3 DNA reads TGTGCCAGCAGCCCAGCTCCCGGGACAGGAGTCTACGAGCAGTACTTC.

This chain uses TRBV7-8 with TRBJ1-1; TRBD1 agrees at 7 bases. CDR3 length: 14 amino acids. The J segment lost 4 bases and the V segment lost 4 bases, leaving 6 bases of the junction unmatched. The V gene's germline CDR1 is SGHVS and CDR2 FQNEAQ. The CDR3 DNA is TGTGCCAGCAGCTCCCTTACAGGGGTCACTGAAGCTTTCTTT. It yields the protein CASSSLTGVTEAFF.

In DNA, the CDR3 is TGCGCCACAGGACAGGGCAATGGCTACACCTTC. As protein: CATGQGNGYTF. The gene calls are TRBV10-1 and TRBJ1-2; 8 bases map to TRBD1. Looked up from germline, CDR1 is WNHNN and CDR2 is SYGVQD (reference sequence). The CDR3 covers 11 residues. The V segment lost 10 bases and the J segment 6 bases; nucleotides outside the gene matches: 4.

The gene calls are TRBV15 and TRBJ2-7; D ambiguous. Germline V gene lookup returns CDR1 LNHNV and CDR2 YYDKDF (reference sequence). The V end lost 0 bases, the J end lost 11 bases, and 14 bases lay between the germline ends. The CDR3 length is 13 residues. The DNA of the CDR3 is TGTGCCACCAGCAGAGATCCCCCCGGAAACAAGTACTTC. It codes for CATSRDPPGNKYF.

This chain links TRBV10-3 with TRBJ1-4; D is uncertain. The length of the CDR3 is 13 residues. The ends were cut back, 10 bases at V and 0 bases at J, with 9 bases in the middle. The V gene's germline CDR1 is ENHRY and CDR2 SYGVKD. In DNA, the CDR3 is TGTGCCACCTCGGGTGCAACTAATGAAAAACTGTTTTTT. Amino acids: CATSGATNEKLFF.

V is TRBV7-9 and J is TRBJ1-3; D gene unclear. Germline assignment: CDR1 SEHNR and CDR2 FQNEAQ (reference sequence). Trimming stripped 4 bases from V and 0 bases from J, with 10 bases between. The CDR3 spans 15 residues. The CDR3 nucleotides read TGTGCCAGCAGCTCCCGTTCGGGCTCTGGAAACACCATATATTTT. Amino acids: CASSSRSGSGNTIYF.

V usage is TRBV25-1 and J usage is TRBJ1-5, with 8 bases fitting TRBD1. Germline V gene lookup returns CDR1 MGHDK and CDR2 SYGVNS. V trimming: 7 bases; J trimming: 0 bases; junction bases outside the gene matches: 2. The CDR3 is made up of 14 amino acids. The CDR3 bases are TGTGCCAGCATGGGACAGGATAGCAATCAGCCCCAGCATTTT. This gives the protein CASMGQDSNQPQHF.

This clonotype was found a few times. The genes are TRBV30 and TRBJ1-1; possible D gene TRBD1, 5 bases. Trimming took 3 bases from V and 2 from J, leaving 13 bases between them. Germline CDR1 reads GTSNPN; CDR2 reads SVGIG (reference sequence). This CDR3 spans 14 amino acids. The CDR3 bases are TGTGCCTGGAGCCGCCGGGGGTCAAACACTGAAGCTTTCTTT. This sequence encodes CAWSRRGSNTEAFF.